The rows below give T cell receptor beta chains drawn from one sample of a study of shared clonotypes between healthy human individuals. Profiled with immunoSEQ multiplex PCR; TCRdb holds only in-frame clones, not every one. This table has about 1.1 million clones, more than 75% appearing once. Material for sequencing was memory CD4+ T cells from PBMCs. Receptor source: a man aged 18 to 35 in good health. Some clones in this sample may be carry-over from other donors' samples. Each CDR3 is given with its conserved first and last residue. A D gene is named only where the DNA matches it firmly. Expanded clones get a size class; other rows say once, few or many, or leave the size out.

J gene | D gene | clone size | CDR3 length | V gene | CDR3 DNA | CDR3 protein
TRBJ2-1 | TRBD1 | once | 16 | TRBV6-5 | TGTGCCAGCAGTTACTTACAGGGGGCGGCATACAATGAGCAGTTCTTC | CASSYLQGAAYNEQFF
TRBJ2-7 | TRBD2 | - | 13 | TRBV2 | TGTGCCAGCAGAATAACTAGCGGGAGCGAGCAGTACTTC | CASRITSGSEQYF
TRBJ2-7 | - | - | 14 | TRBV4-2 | TGTGCCAGCAGCTTGGCCAACGGGGCCTACGAGCAGTACTTC | CASSLANGAYEQYF
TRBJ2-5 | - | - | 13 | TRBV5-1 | TGCGCCAGCAGCCCTGGGGATGTTGGGACCCAGTACTTC | CASSPGDVGTQYF
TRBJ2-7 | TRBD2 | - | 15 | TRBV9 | TGTGCCAGCAGGAGGAAAGCGGGAGGCTCCTACGAGCAGTACTTC | CASRRKAGGSYEQYF
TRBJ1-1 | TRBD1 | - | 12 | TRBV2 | TGTGCCAGCACGTACAGGGGAAATGAAGCTTTCTTT | CASTYRGNEAFF
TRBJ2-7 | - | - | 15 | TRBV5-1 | TGCGCCAGCAGCTCCAGGGGTCAGCAAGTCTACGAGCAGTACTTC | CASSSRGQQVYEQYF
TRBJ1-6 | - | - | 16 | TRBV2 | TGTGCCAGCAGTGAAGATGCTGCCGCGAATAATTCACCCCTCCACTTT | CASSEDAAANNSPLHF
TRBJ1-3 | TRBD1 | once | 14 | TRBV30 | TGTGCCTGGGGACTAGGGACAGAGATAAACACCATATATTTT | CAWGLGTEINTIYF
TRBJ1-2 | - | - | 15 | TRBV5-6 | TGTGCCAGCTCCGAGGGGCCAGCGTCCTTTTATGGCTACACCTTC | CASSEGPASFYGYTF
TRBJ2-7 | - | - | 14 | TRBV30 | TGTGCCTGGAGTGGCGGACGAGGCTCCTACGAGCAGTACTTC | CAWSGGRGSYEQYF
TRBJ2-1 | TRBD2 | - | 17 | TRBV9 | TGTGCCAGCAGCGTAGAGGACGGGACTAGCGGGAGGGTTGAGCAGTTCTTC | CASSVEDGTSGRVEQFF
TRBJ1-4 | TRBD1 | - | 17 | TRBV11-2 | TGTGCCAGCAGCTTGCGCCTCCCGGGACAGGGGACTGAAAAACTGTTTTTT | CASSLRLPGQGTEKLFF
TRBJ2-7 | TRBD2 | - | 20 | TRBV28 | TGTGCCAGCAGTTTAAACCCCGGACTAGCGGGAGTGATGAGCTCCTACGAGCAGTACTTC | CASSLNPGLAGVMSSYEQYF